The 19 T cell receptor beta chains reported below all come from one sample, sequenced in a study of Graves' ophthalmopathy and Graves' hyperthyroidism (dated by TCRdb to the late 2010s). Reads for this sample came from an Illumina HiSeq 2000. For repertoire sequencing, TCR beta CDR3 regions were amplified from RNA transcripts. The first round was an RT-PCR using HTBI primers with the Qiagen OneStep RT-PCR kit, and this first round was followed by a second-round multiplex PCR, then size selection and purification. TCRdb trimmed public reads at Q25 via fastp, called clones via MiXCR and kept in-frame beta chains. Identical CDR3 protein sequences are pooled into one entry, listed with their most common genes and DNA. This sample holds just over 400,000 distinct CDR3 sequences; 20% to 25% were observed only once. The top ten clones comprise roughly 3% of the sample. Sequencing was carried out using peripheral blood. These receptor sequences come from a woman aged 18-29 years with stable Graves' hyperthyroidism. Donor details come from another sample of the same person, matched by shared clones.

This clonotype has a count of ten or more. The rearrangement uses TRBV24-1 and TRBJ2-2, with D tentatively TRBD1 (6 bases). The CDR3 length is 16 residues. CDR1 is KGHDR, CDR2 SFDVKD, per germline. The V gene lost 4 bases and the J gene lost 3 bases, with 14 bases spanning the gap. The CDR3 DNA reads TGTGCCACCAGTGAGCGCACGGACAGCTACACCGGGGAGCTGTTTTTT. This translates into CATSERTDSYTGELFF.

The gene calls are TRBV18 and TRBJ2-4; D call uncertain. The CDR3 loop spans 14 amino acids. Germline V lookup: CDR1 KGHSH, CDR2 LQKENI. Trimming left V 5 bases short and J 2 bases short, with 10 bases between. The CDR3 loop is CASSKGPTKNIQYF. Written as DNA, the CDR3 is TGTGCCAGCTCAAAAGGGCCTACCAAAAACATTCAGTACTTC.

This clonotype came up many times. The rearrangement joins TRBV30 to TRBJ1-5, with 9 nucleotides matching TRBD1. The CDR3 spans 13 residues. Germline-derived CDR1 and CDR2 are GTSNPN and SVGIG (reference sequence). The trim removed 1 base at V and 5 bases at J, leaving 0 bases unmatched. CDR3 nucleotides: TGTGCCTGGAGTGGGACAGGGGATCAGCCCCAGCATTTT. As protein: CAWSGTGDQPQHF.

This clonotype has ten or more counts. One junction end disagrees with the germline gene, perhaps due to a read error. The chain couples TRBV6-5 to TRBJ2-6; unclear D gene. The CDR3 totals 15 residues. Per germline, CDR1 MNHEY and CDR2 SVGAGI. The CDR3 DNA is TGTGCCTGCAGTTCCCAGGATTCTGGGGCCAACGTCCTGACTTTC. Protein sequence: CACSSQDSGANVLTF.

The chain couples TRBV7-8 to TRBJ1-1, with a possible D match to TRBD1 (5 bases). The CDR3 totals 14 residues. Per the germline V gene, CDR1 is SGHVS and CDR2 is FQNEAQ. The germline V and J ends were trimmed by 6 bases and 5 bases, with 16 bases remaining between them. CDR3 nucleotide sequence: TGTGCCAGCAGTTTGCCTCAGGGAAGAACTGAAGCTTTCTTT. It is translated as CASSLPQGRTEAFF.

This clonotype came up many times. J is TRBJ1-5 and V is TRBV25-1; the match to TRBD1 covers 10 bases. Trimming at V came to 4 bases and at J to 4 bases, leaving 4 bases not matched to a gene. The CDR3 totals 15 residues. Germline V lookup: CDR1 MGHDK, CDR2 SYGVNS. This CDR3 is CASSGQGAPNQPQHF. CDR3 bases: TGTGCCAGCAGTGGACAGGGGGCGCCGAATCAGCCCCAGCATTTT.

This clonotype occurred many times. The chain carries TRBV7-6 and TRBJ1-1, with D possibly TRBD1 on 5 matching bases. The germline CDR1 and CDR2 sequences are SGHVS and FNYEAQ. The V gene lost 8 bases and the J gene lost 0 bases, with 10 bases spanning the gap. There are 13 residues in the CDR3. Here the CDR3 DNA reads TGTGCCAGCGGGACCGGGATGAACACTGAAGCTTTCTTT. Encoded protein: CASGTGMNTEAFF.

At least ten counts were recorded for this clonotype. Written as DNA, the CDR3 is TGTGCCAGCAGCCCCGCTAGCGTGAATTCCTACGAGCAGTACTTC. This encodes CASSPASVNSYEQYF. The chain uses TRBV6-2 or TRBV6-3 and TRBJ2-7; D perhaps matches TRBD2 (6 bases). Germline CDR1 is MNHEY and CDR2 is SVGEGT. This CDR3 has 15 residues. V lost 6 bases to trimming and J lost 1 base, with 16 bases between them.

This clonotype was recorded a few times. This sequence joins TRBV5-1 and TRBJ1-6; D might be TRBD1 (5 bases). V was trimmed by 0 bases and J by 2 bases, leaving 9 bases between them. This CDR3 has 16 residues. Germline loops: CDR1 SGHRS, CDR2 YFSETQ. The CDR3 reads CASSLDGGTYNSPLHF. The CDR3 DNA reads as TGCGCCAGCAGCTTGGATGGGGGGACCTATAATTCACCCCTCCACTTT.

This clonotype was found many times. CDR3 sequence: CASSPGLVIQETQYF. Here the CDR3 DNA reads TGCGCCAGCAGCCCCGGACTAGTAATTCAAGAGACCCAGTACTTC. The rearrangement joins TRBV4-1 to TRBJ2-5; 7 nucleotides match TRBD2. The CDR3 spans 15 residues. V lost 4 bases to trimming and J lost 2 bases; unmatched junction nucleotides: 7. CDR1 is MGHRA and CDR2 is YSYEKL in the germline V gene.

Many counts were recorded for this clonotype. The chain uses TRBV27 and TRBJ2-7; 7 positions match TRBD2. This CDR3 contains 19 residues. Losses at the gene ends were 10 bases for V and 0 bases for J; bases not matched to a gene: 24. Germline V gene sequence: CDR1 MNHEY, CDR2 SMNVEV (reference sequence). CDR3 region: CAIKNRTHTAGPSSYEQYF. CDR3 coding DNA: TGTGCCATCAAAAACAGGACCCATACAGCGGGGCCCAGCTCCTACGAGCAGTACTTC.

This clonotype has ten or more counts. V and J are TRBV7-9 and TRBJ2-5, with D hard to call. CDR1 is SEHNR and CDR2 is FQNEAQ in the germline V gene (reference sequence). This CDR3 is built from 14 residues. The ends were cut back, 5 bases at V and 2 bases at J, with 12 bases in the middle. The CDR3, as DNA: TGTGCCAGCAGCCTAAGTCAGCCTCAAGAGACCCAGTACTTC. Its translation is CASSLSQPQETQYF.

This clonotype was found many times. The chain carries TRBV6-1 and TRBJ2-5; D call uncertain. V was clipped by 2 bases and J by 5 bases, with 6 bases between them. This CDR3 region has 12 residues. CDR1 and CDR2 from the germline V gene are MNHNS and SASEGT. The CDR3 region has the DNA TGTGCCAGCAGTGAAACAGCGGAGACCCAGTACTTC. It codes for CASSETAETQYF.

This chain links TRBV12-3 or TRBV12-4 with TRBJ1-2; D is undetermined. The V gene lost 1 base and the J gene lost 6 bases, with 15 bases spanning the gap. The CDR3 spans 15 residues. The CDR3 DNA is TGTGCCAGCAGTTTAGGGGCGGGCCTTTGGGATGGCTACACCTTC. Protein product: CASSLGAGLWDGYTF.

V and J are TRBV6-1 and TRBJ1-1; 9 bases line up with TRBD1. Germline V gene lookup returns CDR1 MNHNS and CDR2 SASEGT. Losses at the gene ends were 5 bases for V and 0 bases for J; bases not matched to a gene: 16. There are 19 residues in the CDR3. The chain's CDR3 is CASSRRADRGSGVNTEAFF. DNA of the CDR3: TGTGCCAGCAGTCGAAGGGCGGACAGGGGAAGTGGGGTGAACACTGAAGCTTTCTTT.

This clonotype was picked up many times. This chain links TRBV19 with TRBJ1-5, with TRBD1 matching 8 bases. The CDR3 contains 17 residues. The V and J ends lost 6 bases and 2 bases, in that order; junction bases with no gene match: 12. Germline CDR1 reads LNHDA; CDR2 reads SQIVND (reference sequence). The CDR3 region has the DNA TGTGCCAGTAGCGGCGACAGGGGATGGGGTGGCAATCAGCCCCAGCATTTT. Protein: CASSGDRGWGGNQPQHF.

This clonotype has only a few counts. A read error may be the cause here, since a much bigger clone is one base away. The chain is built from TRBV12-3 or TRBV12-4 and TRBJ2-7, with D possibly TRBD1 on 6 matching bases. This CDR3 has 14 amino acids. The CDR3 coding sequence is TGTGCCAGCAGTTCTAGGGACATTGGCTACGAGCCGTACTTC. This codes for CASSSRDIGYEPYF.

The chain uses TRBV28 and TRBJ2-7; 13 bases agree with TRBD2. V dropped 8 bases and J dropped 3; count of bases not matched to a gene: 16. The germline V gene has CDR1 MDHEN and CDR2 SYDVKM. The length of the CDR3 is 18 residues. The CDR3 sequence is CASPLRLAGGPDFYEQYF. The CDR3 region has the DNA TGTGCCAGCCCCTTAAGACTAGCGGGGGGCCCAGACTTCTACGAGCAGTACTTC.

In this sample, this clonotype turned up once. This chain uses TRBV12-3 or TRBV12-4 with TRBJ1-2, with 10 bases aligning to TRBD1. This CDR3 is 15 amino acids long. Unmatched junction bases numbered 9, after V lost 5 bases and J lost 6 bases. CDR3 coding DNA: TGTGCCAGCAGTGAATTGGGACAGGGGAGGGATGGCTACACCTTC. Translating gives CASSELGQGRDGYTF.